This TCR beta chain was observed in a study of blood T cells in healthy people across ages. The study drew donors from healthy Caucasian individuals in Russia aged roughly 6 to 95. The CDR3 is 14 residues long. Germline loops: CDR1 SGHTA, CDR2 FQGNSA. Trimming removed 2 bases at V and 3 bases at J, with 8 bases between. Then a second PCR, running roughly 7 to 11 cycles, was carried out with a sample-barcoded 5' primer and a J-beta primer mix. TCRdb itself ran the 5' RACE reads through MiXCR, one entry per CDR3 protein. The sample contains 550,000 to 650,000 distinct CDR3 sequences, over 25% of which appear only once. This sample was shared with a second study, whose subject was T cells of mothers and their children. As that study records: Once extracted, all RNA went into cDNA synthesis at approximately 1.6 ug per 15 ul.

The rearrangement joins TRBV7-2 to TRBJ2-4, with unresolved D. The sequence was obtained from a boy aged 2 to 10 in good health. The sample consisted of blood. The CDR3 here is CASSLNGDKNIQYF. In DNA, the CDR3 is TGTGCCAGCAGCTTAAATGGGGACAAAAACATTCAGTACTTC.